These 8 T cell receptor beta chains were sequenced from one sample in a study of blood T cell repertoires in COVID-19. The method was immunoSEQ multiplex PCR; TCRdb's version includes in-frame clones alone and lacks a portion of them. The sample lists approximately 300,000 clones, approximately 85% occurring once. Sequencing was performed on PBMCs or T cells enriched from blood (not recorded which). The receptors derive from a woman younger than 45 who had recovered from COVID-19.

The chain links TRBV29-1 to TRBJ2-3; no firm D call. V lost 6 bases to trimming and J lost 2 bases, with 18 bases between them. The length of the CDR3 is 15 residues. Germline V CDR1 and CDR2: SQVTM, ANQGSEA. CDR3 in DNA: TGCAGCGTCCCCGACCCAGCGACCCCCACAGATACGCAGTATTTT. It codes for CSVPDPATPTDTQYF.

This sequence joins TRBV6-6 and TRBJ2-1, with 7 bases that match TRBD2. J was trimmed by 0 bases and V by 5 bases; bases with no gene match: 4. Germline V gene data show CDR1 as MNHNY and CDR2 as SVGAGI (reference sequence). The CDR3 is 15 amino acids. The CDR3 region is CASSNGLGSYNEQFF. In nucleotides, the CDR3 is TGTGCCAGCAGTAACGGACTAGGCTCCTACAATGAGCAGTTCTTC.

Regarding this clone: This CDR3 is also generated by other DNA sequences in the sample. The chain uses TRBV12-3 or TRBV12-4 and TRBJ1-1; D unclear. The length of the CDR3 is 11 residues. The V end lost 6 bases, the J end lost 1 base, and 3 bases lay between the germline ends. CDR3 DNA: TGTGCCAGCAGCCAGAACACTGAAGCTTTCTTT. Translating gives CASSQNTEAFF.

The chain links TRBV5-1 to TRBJ1-3; tentatively, D is TRBD1 (6 bases). The V end was cut by 4 bases, the J end by 7 bases, with 18 bases between. Germline V gene sequence: CDR1 SGHRS, CDR2 YFSETQ. The CDR3 sequence is 15 residues long. The CDR3 DNA is TGCGCCAGCAGCGAAACAGGGATGCTCGGCAACACCATATATTTT. Protein product: CASSETGMLGNTIYF.

The chain carries TRBV7-2 and TRBJ2-3, with a tentative D call TRBD2 (5 bases). Trimming shortened V by 5 bases and J by 1 base, and 10 bases separated the two germline ends. Germline V gives CDR1 SGHTA, CDR2 FQGNSA. The CDR3 is made up of 14 amino acids. Here the CDR3 reads CASSLIARTDTQYF. The CDR3 coding sequence is TGTGCCAGCAGCCTTATAGCGCGCACAGATACGCAGTATTTT.

Here the CDR3 reads CASSHERESSYNEQFF. The CDR3 DNA is TGTGCCAGCAGTCACGAGCGGGAGAGCTCCTACAATGAGCAGTTCTTC. The chain has TRBV6-2 or TRBV6-3 and TRBJ2-1, with 8 bases identical to TRBD2. The germline gives CDR1 MNHEY, CDR2 SVGEGT. Trimming removed 5 bases from V and 0 bases from J; junction bases left unmatched: 6. The CDR3 is 16 residues long.

The chain employs TRBV5-3 and TRBJ1-2; D unresolved. TRBV5-3 is an ORF, and what it does is uncertain. V lost 1 base and J lost 8, with 27 bases in between. The CDR3 spans 18 residues. The CDR3 DNA reads TGTGCCAGAAGCTTGTTTGGACTACAAGGATGGGTATCTGAGGGCTACACCTTC. It yields the protein CARSLFGLQGWVSEGYTF.

The rearrangement uses TRBV2 and TRBJ2-3, with TRBD1 matching 7 bases. CDR1 is SNHLY, CDR2 FYNNEI, per germline. The CDR3 length is 16 residues. After removal of 3 bases from V and 2 bases from J, the junction contained 8 bases not matched to a gene. The CDR3 nucleotides read TGTGCCAGCAGTGATGGTGGGGACAGCATCACAGATACGCAGTATTTT. Its protein product is CASSDGGDSITDTQYF.